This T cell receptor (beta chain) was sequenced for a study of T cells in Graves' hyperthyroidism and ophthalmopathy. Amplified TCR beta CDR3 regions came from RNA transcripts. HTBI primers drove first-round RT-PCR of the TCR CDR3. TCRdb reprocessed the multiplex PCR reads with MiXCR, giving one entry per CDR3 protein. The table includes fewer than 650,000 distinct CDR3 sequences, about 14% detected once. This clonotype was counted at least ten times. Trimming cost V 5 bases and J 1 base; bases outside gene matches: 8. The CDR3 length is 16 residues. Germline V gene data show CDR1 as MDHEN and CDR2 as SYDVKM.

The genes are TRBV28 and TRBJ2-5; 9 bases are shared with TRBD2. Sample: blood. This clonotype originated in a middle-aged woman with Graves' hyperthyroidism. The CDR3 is CASSLGTSSIQETQYF. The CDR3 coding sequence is TGTGCCAGCAGTCTCGGGACTAGCTCTATCCAAGAGACCCAGTACTTC.